The rows below give T cell receptor beta chains drawn from one sample of a study of post-analysis software for immune sequencing data. From the PCR reads, TCRdb called clonotypes with MiXCR, one entry per CDR3 protein. The sample lists some 500,000 distinct CDR3 sequences; over 35% were seen once. The sequencing sample was made of blood. These receptors came from a girl aged 5-17 years with multiple sclerosis. The CDR3 runs from the conserved cysteine through the conserved F or W. The D gene is left open where the match is weak. For some rows the clone size is stated as once, few or many, or as a class when expanded; others skip it.

V gene: TRBV5-1
J gene: TRBJ2-7
D gene: NA
clone size: NA
CDR3 DNA: TGCGCCAGCAGCTTGGCCCCAACCGGGGACTACGAGCAGTACTTC
CDR3 protein: CASSLAPTGDYEQYF

V gene: TRBV9
J gene: TRBJ2-5
D gene: NA
clone size: NA
CDR3 DNA: TGTGCCAGCAGCGTGACTCCCCAGGGTCAAGAGACCCAGTACTTC
CDR3 protein: CASSVTPQGQETQYF

V gene: TRBV12-3/TRBV12-4
J gene: TRBJ2-7
D gene: NA
clone size: few
CDR3 DNA: TGTGCCAGCAATTGGGCAGGGTCCTACGAGCAGTACTTC
CDR3 protein: CASNWAGSYEQYF

V gene: TRBV9
J gene: TRBJ2-1
D gene: NA
clone size: few
CDR3 DNA: TGTGCCAGCAGCGATGACAGGTGGGCCTACAATGAGCAGTTCTTC
CDR3 protein: CASSDDRWAYNEQFF

V gene: TRBV5-1
J gene: TRBJ2-5
D gene: NA
clone size: NA
CDR3 DNA: TGCGCCAGCAGCTTGGCTCTGGCGGACCAAGAGACCCAGTACTTC
CDR3 protein: CASSLALADQETQYF

V gene: TRBV4-3
J gene: TRBJ2-5
D gene: TRBD2
clone size: NA
CDR3 DNA: TGCGCCAGCAGCCAAAGCGGGAGAAGCGAGACCCAGTACTTC
CDR3 protein: CASSQSGRSETQYF

V gene: TRBV12-3/TRBV12-4
J gene: TRBJ2-2
D gene: TRBD2
clone size: NA
CDR3 DNA: TGTGCCAGCAGTTTCGGCGGGAGGACTGGGGAGCTGTTTTTT
CDR3 protein: CASSFGGRTGELFF

V gene: TRBV7-9
J gene: TRBJ2-3
D gene: NA
clone size: NA
CDR3 DNA: TGTGCCAGCGTCCGAGCAGGGGATACGCAGTATTTT
CDR3 protein: CASVRAGDTQYF

V gene: TRBV5-1
J gene: TRBJ2-7
D gene: NA
clone size: NA
CDR3 DNA: TGCGCCAGCAGCTTGATAGGCGACTCCTACGAGCAGTACTTC
CDR3 protein: CASSLIGDSYEQYF

V gene: TRBV12-3/TRBV12-4
J gene: TRBJ2-1
D gene: TRBD2
clone size: few
CDR3 DNA: TGTGCCAGCTCCACTAGAGGGAGGGGCCTCTACAATGAGCAGTTCTTC
CDR3 protein: CASSTRGRGLYNEQFF

V gene: TRBV7-6
J gene: TRBJ1-1
D gene: NA
clone size: few
CDR3 DNA: TGTGCCAGCAGCCCCCTCGGGGGTGGCCGCCAGAGCCCCTTGAACACTGAAGCTTTCTTT
CDR3 protein: CASSPLGGGRQSPLNTEAFF

V gene: TRBV9
J gene: TRBJ2-1
D gene: NA
clone size: few
CDR3 DNA: TGTGCCAGCAGCGTAGCTAGCAATGAGCAGTTCTTC
CDR3 protein: CASSVASNEQFF

V gene: TRBV5-1
J gene: TRBJ2-7
D gene: NA
clone size: NA
CDR3 DNA: TGCGCCAGCAGCCCTATGGCGGGACTGCTCTACGAGCAGTACTTC
CDR3 protein: CASSPMAGLLYEQYF

V gene: TRBV4-2
J gene: TRBJ2-2
D gene: NA
clone size: NA
CDR3 DNA: TGTGCCAGCAGCCAAGGGTCTGGCGGGGAGCTGTTTTTT
CDR3 protein: CASSQGSGGELFF

V gene: TRBV4-2
J gene: TRBJ2-7
D gene: NA
clone size: few
CDR3 DNA: TGTGCCAGCAGCCATTCCGGACGAGGGGGCTACGAGCAGTACTTC
CDR3 protein: CASSHSGRGGYEQYF

V gene: TRBV30
J gene: TRBJ2-5
D gene: TRBD2
clone size: NA
CDR3 DNA: TGTGCCTGGACTAGCGGGGCCGAAGAGACCCAGTACTTC
CDR3 protein: CAWTSGAEETQYF

V gene: TRBV3-1
J gene: TRBJ2-3
D gene: NA
clone size: NA
CDR3 DNA: TGTGCCAGCAGCCAAGCTGTAAGGGATACGCAGTATTTT
CDR3 protein: CASSQAVRDTQYF

V gene: TRBV5-1
J gene: TRBJ2-7
D gene: NA
clone size: NA
CDR3 DNA: TGCGCCAGCAGCTTGGACAGAAACTCCTACGAGCAGTACTTC
CDR3 protein: CASSLDRNSYEQYF

V gene: TRBV11-2
J gene: TRBJ2-5
D gene: TRBD1
clone size: NA
CDR3 DNA: TGTGCCAGCAGCCTGCGACAGGGTTTCCAAGAGACCCAGTACTTC
CDR3 protein: CASSLRQGFQETQYF

V gene: TRBV7-2
J gene: TRBJ1-1
D gene: NA
clone size: NA
CDR3 DNA: TGTGCCAGCAGCGTAAGACGCCTCTCGAACACTGAAGCTTTCTTT
CDR3 protein: CASSVRRLSNTEAFF

V gene: TRBV5-5
J gene: TRBJ2-1
D gene: TRBD2
clone size: few
CDR3 DNA: TGTGCCAGCAGCTTCTCCCGGCTAGCGGGCCACAATGAGCAGTTCTTC
CDR3 protein: CASSFSRLAGHNEQFF

V gene: TRBV29-1
J gene: TRBJ1-2
D gene: NA
clone size: NA
CDR3 DNA: TGCAGCGCCACGGTAGAGCTCTATGGCTACACCTTC
CDR3 protein: CSATVELYGYTF

V gene: TRBV20-1
J gene: TRBJ2-1
D gene: NA
clone size: NA
CDR3 DNA: TGCAGTGCTAGGAATGCCAGGACCTACAATGAGCAGTTCTTC
CDR3 protein: CSARNARTYNEQFF

V gene: TRBV5-1
J gene: TRBJ2-7
D gene: TRBD1
clone size: few
CDR3 DNA: TGCGCCAGCAGCACGGACAGGGGTCTCTACGAGCAGTACTTC
CDR3 protein: CASSTDRGLYEQYF

V gene: TRBV4-2
J gene: TRBJ2-3
D gene: TRBD2
clone size: NA
CDR3 DNA: TGTGCCAGCAGCCTAGGGACTACCGAAGATACGCAGTATTTT
CDR3 protein: CASSLGTTEDTQYF

V gene: TRBV7-3
J gene: TRBJ1-2
D gene: TRBD1
clone size: NA
CDR3 DNA: TGTGCCAGCAGCTCCAACAACGACAGGGGCAATGGCTACACCTTC
CDR3 protein: CASSSNNDRGNGYTF

V gene: TRBV20-1
J gene: TRBJ1-5
D gene: TRBD1
clone size: NA
CDR3 DNA: TGCGCGACAGGGGTTGAGAATCAGCCCCAGCATTTT
CDR3 protein: CATGVENQPQHF

V gene: TRBV7-2
J gene: TRBJ1-1
D gene: TRBD1
clone size: NA
CDR3 DNA: TGTGCCAGCGCCGGACAGGGGGCGCATGTGGAAGCTTTCTTT
CDR3 protein: CASAGQGAHVEAFF

V gene: TRBV12-3/TRBV12-4
J gene: TRBJ2-3
D gene: NA
clone size: NA
CDR3 DNA: TGTGCCAGCAGTCCCCTAAGGAAGCAGTATTTT
CDR3 protein: CASSPLRKQYF

V gene: TRBV6-5
J gene: TRBJ2-7
D gene: NA
clone size: few
CDR3 DNA: TGTGCCAGCAGTCCCGGGGGCAGGACCTACGAGCAGTACTTC
CDR3 protein: CASSPGGRTYEQYF

V gene: TRBV3-1
J gene: TRBJ1-4
D gene: NA
clone size: NA
CDR3 DNA: TGTGCCAGCAGCCGGGAAACTGAAAAACTGTTTTTT
CDR3 protein: CASSRETEKLFF

V gene: TRBV5-1
J gene: TRBJ2-3
D gene: TRBD1
clone size: NA
CDR3 DNA: TGCGCCAGCAGCTACGACAGGGGATCCACAGATACGCAGTATTTT
CDR3 protein: CASSYDRGSTDTQYF

V gene: TRBV12-3/TRBV12-4
J gene: TRBJ2-6
D gene: NA
clone size: few
CDR3 DNA: TGTGCCAGCAGCCAATCGACATACTCAACCTTTGGGGCCAACGTCCTGACTTTC
CDR3 protein: CASSQSTYSTFGANVLTF

V gene: TRBV12-3/TRBV12-4
J gene: TRBJ2-4
D gene: NA
clone size: few
CDR3 DNA: TGTGCCAGCAGTTTCAGGGGTGGCAACATTCAGTACTTC
CDR3 protein: CASSFRGGNIQYF

V gene: TRBV12-3/TRBV12-4
J gene: TRBJ2-2
D gene: NA
clone size: NA
CDR3 DNA: TGTGCCAGCAGTTTTCGGGGGGCAGGCACCGGGGAGCTGTTTTTT
CDR3 protein: CASSFRGAGTGELFF

V gene: TRBV6-1
J gene: TRBJ2-1
D gene: NA
clone size: NA
CDR3 DNA: TGTGCCAGCAGTGAAGTAGGCGGGGTCTGGGAGCAGTTCTTC
CDR3 protein: CASSEVGGVWEQFF

V gene: TRBV7-2
J gene: TRBJ2-7
D gene: TRBD2
clone size: NA
CDR3 DNA: TGTGCCAGCAGCTTAGCAGCGGGACCCCCCTACGAGCAGTACTTC
CDR3 protein: CASSLAAGPPYEQYF

V gene: TRBV28
J gene: TRBJ2-7
D gene: NA
clone size: NA
CDR3 DNA: TGTGCCAGCGAGGGCCCCGGGATCTCCTACGAGCAGTACTTC
CDR3 protein: CASEGPGISYEQYF

V gene: TRBV7-9
J gene: TRBJ2-7
D gene: NA
clone size: NA
CDR3 DNA: TGTGCCAGCAGCTCGTCTCGTTTGCCCTACGAGCAGTACTTC
CDR3 protein: CASSSSRLPYEQYF

V gene: TRBV7-2
J gene: TRBJ2-1
D gene: TRBD2
clone size: few
CDR3 DNA: TGTGCCAGCAGCGGGGGGAATAGCGGGAGCCGCTATGAGCAGTTCTTC
CDR3 protein: CASSGGNSGSRYEQFF

V gene: TRBV20-1
J gene: TRBJ2-2
D gene: TRBD2
clone size: NA
CDR3 DNA: TGCAGTGCTAGAGATCTAGCGGGAGAGTTCGCCGGGGAGCTGTTTTTT
CDR3 protein: CSARDLAGEFAGELFF

V gene: TRBV20-1
J gene: TRBJ2-1
D gene: NA
clone size: few
CDR3 DNA: TGCAGTGCTAGAGATCCGGGGGTATTGAACAATGAGCAGTTCTTC
CDR3 protein: CSARDPGVLNNEQFF

V gene: TRBV7-9
J gene: TRBJ2-7
D gene: NA
clone size: NA
CDR3 DNA: TGTGCCAGCAGCTCCATGGAGGCGGAAGTCTCCTACGAGCAGTACTTC
CDR3 protein: CASSSMEAEVSYEQYF

V gene: TRBV2
J gene: TRBJ1-2
D gene: NA
clone size: NA
CDR3 DNA: TGTGCCAGCAGTGAACAAGGGGCAGGGCAAGACTATGGCTACACCTTC
CDR3 protein: CASSEQGAGQDYGYTF

V gene: TRBV6-4
J gene: TRBJ2-3
D gene: NA
clone size: NA
CDR3 DNA: TGTGCCAGCAGTGACTCGACCAGCACAGATACGCAGTATTTT
CDR3 protein: CASSDSTSTDTQYF

V gene: TRBV12-3/TRBV12-4
J gene: TRBJ2-1
D gene: NA
clone size: NA
CDR3 DNA: TGTGCCAGCAGCCTCGGACAGACATACAATGAGCAGTTCTTC
CDR3 protein: CASSLGQTYNEQFF

V gene: TRBV20-1
J gene: TRBJ2-2
D gene: NA
clone size: NA
CDR3 DNA: TGCAGTGCTAGAGATTCCGGCAGACTAACCTCGAACACCGGGGAGCGGTTTTTT
CDR3 protein: CSARDSGRLTSNTGERFF

V gene: TRBV7-9
J gene: TRBJ2-7
D gene: NA
clone size: NA
CDR3 DNA: TGTGCCAGCAGATCTGAATCGCATTACGAGCAGTACTTC
CDR3 protein: CASRSESHYEQYF

V gene: TRBV12-3/TRBV12-4
J gene: TRBJ1-2
D gene: TRBD1
clone size: NA
CDR3 DNA: TGTGCCAGCAGTGGCCTGGCTGGGACAGGCTTCTATGGCTACACCTTC
CDR3 protein: CASSGLAGTGFYGYTF

V gene: TRBV7-8
J gene: TRBJ1-2
D gene: TRBD1
clone size: NA
CDR3 DNA: TGTGCCAGCAGCTTAGCGGGGGGACAGGGGACCTATGGCTACACCTTC
CDR3 protein: CASSLAGGQGTYGYTF

V gene: TRBV6-4
J gene: TRBJ1-2
D gene: TRBD1
clone size: NA
CDR3 DNA: TGTGCCAGCAGGGAGACAGGGGGCTATGGTTACACCTTC
CDR3 protein: CASRETGGYGYTF

V gene: TRBV20-1
J gene: TRBJ2-1
D gene: NA
clone size: few
CDR3 DNA: TGCAGTGCTACTCGGGATAACTCCTACAATGAGCAGTTCTTC
CDR3 protein: CSATRDNSYNEQFF

V gene: TRBV10-3
J gene: TRBJ2-1
D gene: NA
clone size: NA
CDR3 DNA: TGTGCGACCGAGGGCCACAATGAGCAGTTCTTC
CDR3 protein: CATEGHNEQFF

V gene: TRBV4-3
J gene: TRBJ2-1
D gene: NA
clone size: few
CDR3 DNA: TGCGCCAGCAGCCAAGTGATGGGAGACTTCGCACCCACTGAGCAGTTCTTC
CDR3 protein: CASSQVMGDFAPTEQFF

V gene: TRBV4-1
J gene: TRBJ1-6
D gene: NA
clone size: NA
CDR3 DNA: TGCGCCAGCAGAGGCAGTCCGGACTCGAATTCACCCCTCCACTTT
CDR3 protein: CASRGSPDSNSPLHF

V gene: TRBV5-5
J gene: TRBJ2-7
D gene: TRBD2
clone size: NA
CDR3 DNA: TGTGCCAGCAGCGTTACCTTACTAGCGGGAGGGCCGTACGAGCAGTACTTC
CDR3 protein: CASSVTLLAGGPYEQYF

V gene: TRBV3-1
J gene: TRBJ2-7
D gene: TRBD2
clone size: NA
CDR3 DNA: TGTGCCAGCAGCCCGCTAGCGGGAGAGGTCGAGCAGTACTTC
CDR3 protein: CASSPLAGEVEQYF